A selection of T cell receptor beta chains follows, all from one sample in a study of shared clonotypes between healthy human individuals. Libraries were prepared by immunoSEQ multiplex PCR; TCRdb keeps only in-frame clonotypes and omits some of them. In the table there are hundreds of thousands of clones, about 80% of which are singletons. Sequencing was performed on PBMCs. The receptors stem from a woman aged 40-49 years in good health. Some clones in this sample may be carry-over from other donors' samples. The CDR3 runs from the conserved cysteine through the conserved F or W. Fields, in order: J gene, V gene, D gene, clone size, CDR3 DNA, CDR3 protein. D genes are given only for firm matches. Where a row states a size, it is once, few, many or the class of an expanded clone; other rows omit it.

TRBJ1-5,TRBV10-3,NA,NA,TGTGCCATCAGTGGAGTGAATAGCAATCAGCCCCAGCATTTT,CAISGVNSNQPQHF
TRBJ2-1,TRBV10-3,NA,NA,TGTGCCATCAGTGATTCATCCCGGAACAATGAGCAGTTCTTC,CAISDSSRNNEQFF
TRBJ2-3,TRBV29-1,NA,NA,TGCAGCGCCAGTCTTTATGGGACAGATACGCAGTATTTT,CSASLYGTDTQYF
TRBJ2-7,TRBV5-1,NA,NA,TGCGCCAGCAGCTTGGCCAATCGGGACGGCGAGCAGTACTTC,CASSLANRDGEQYF
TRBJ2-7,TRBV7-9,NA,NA,TGTGCCAGCAGCCCTCAGGGGGGCAGAGCCTTAAGGTACGAGCAGTACTTC,CASSPQGGRALRYEQYF
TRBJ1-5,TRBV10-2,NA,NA,TGCGCCAGCAGTGAGTCTTCAGGGTATCAGCCCCAGCATTTT,CASSESSGYQPQHF
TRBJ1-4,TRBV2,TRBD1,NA,TGTGCCAGCAGCCTCATACAGGGGTACGCTAATGAAAAACTGTTTTTT,CASSLIQGYANEKLFF
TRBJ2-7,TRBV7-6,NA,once,TGTGCCAGCAGCTTAAGCCTGGGGGAAGGGAAGCCTAACGAGCAGTACTTC,CASSLSLGEGKPNEQYF
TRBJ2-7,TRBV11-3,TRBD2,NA,TGTGCCAGCAGCTTTACTAGCGAATCCGGGCAGTACTTC,CASSFTSESGQYF
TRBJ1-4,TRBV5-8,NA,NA,TGTGCCAGCAGCTTCAAGGGGGGCGAAAAACTGTTTTTT,CASSFKGGEKLFF
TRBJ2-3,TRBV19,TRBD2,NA,TGTGCCAGTAGTACCGGACTAGCGGGAGGAACGGGGGATACGCAGTATTTT,CASSTGLAGGTGDTQYF
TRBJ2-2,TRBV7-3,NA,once,TGTGCCAGCAGCTTACCGGAGACCGGGGAGCTGTTTTTT,CASSLPETGELFF
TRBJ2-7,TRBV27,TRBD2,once,TGTGCCAGCAGTTTAGCGCGGGAGTACTACGAGCAGTACTTC,CASSLAREYYEQYF
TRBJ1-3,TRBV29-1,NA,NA,TGCAGCGTTAGCGACAACTCTGGAAACACCATATATTTT,CSVSDNSGNTIYF
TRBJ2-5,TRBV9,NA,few,TGTGCCAGCAATCATCGGGGCGAACAAGAGACCCAGTACTTC,CASNHRGEQETQYF
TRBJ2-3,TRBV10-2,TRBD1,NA,TGCGCCAGCAGTGAGTCGATTACACAGGGGATAAGCACAGATACGCAGTATTTT,CASSESITQGISTDTQYF
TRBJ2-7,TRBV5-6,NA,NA,TGTGCCAGCAGCTTGGCCAGGGGGGTGCCGTACTTC,CASSLARGVPYF
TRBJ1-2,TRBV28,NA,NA,TGTGCCAGCAGTCGGGCAGGGCTCGGCTACACCTTC,CASSRAGLGYTF
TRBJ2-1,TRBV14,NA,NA,TGTGCCAGCAGCCAAGAGCACAGGGCCTCCTACAATGAGCAGTTCTTC,CASSQEHRASYNEQFF
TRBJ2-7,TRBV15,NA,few,TGTGCCACCAGCAGAGATAAGGGCAGATACGAGCAGTACTTC,CATSRDKGRYEQYF
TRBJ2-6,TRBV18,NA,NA,TGTGCCAGCTCAGCGGACGGGGTTGGGGCCAACGTCCTGACTTTC,CASSADGVGANVLTF
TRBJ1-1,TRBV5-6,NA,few,TGTGCCAGCAGCTTGGACCAGGGGAACACTGAAGCTTTCTTT,CASSLDQGNTEAFF
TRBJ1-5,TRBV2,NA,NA,TGTGCCAGCAGGGCGGGGTTGGGTCAGCCCCAGCATTTT,CASRAGLGQPQHF
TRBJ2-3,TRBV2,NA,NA,TGTGCCATCGGGGACCGCACAGATACGCAGTATTTT,CAIGDRTDTQYF
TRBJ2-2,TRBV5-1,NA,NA,TGCGCCAGCAGCTTGGTCGGGAGCAAGGACGCCGGGGAGCTGTTTTTT,CASSLVGSKDAGELFF
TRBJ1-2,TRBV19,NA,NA,TGTGCCAGTAGGAGACAGATCGCTAACTATGGCTACACCTTC,CASRRQIANYGYTF
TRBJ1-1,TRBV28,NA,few,TGTGCCAGCAGTTCTCAGTTCAGTGAAGCTTTCTTT,CASSSQFSEAFF
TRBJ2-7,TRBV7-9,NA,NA,TGTGCCAGCAGCTTAGCATGGGGGTCCTACGAGCAGTACTTC,CASSLAWGSYEQYF
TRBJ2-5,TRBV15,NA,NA,TGTGCCACCAGCAGAGAGGGGCTATCTGGGGAGCAGTACTTC,CATSREGLSGEQYF
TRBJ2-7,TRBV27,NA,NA,TGTGCCAGCAACAGACCCGGGACGGGCACCAGCGAGCAGTACTTC,CASNRPGTGTSEQYF
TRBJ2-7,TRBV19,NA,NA,TGTGCCAGTAGTATCAGTTCGAGAGCCTACGAGCAGTACTTC,CASSISSRAYEQYF
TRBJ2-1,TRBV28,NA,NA,TGTGCCAGCAGGTCTAGGAGCTCCTACAGTGAGCAGTTCTTC,CASRSRSSYSEQFF
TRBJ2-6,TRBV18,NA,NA,TGTGCCAGCTCACCACTTCCCTCTGGGTCCTCTGGGGCCAACGTCCTGACTTTC,CASSPLPSGSSGANVLTF
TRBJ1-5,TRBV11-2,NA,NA,TGTGCCAGCAGCTTAGGACAGAATCAGCCCCAGCATTTT,CASSLGQNQPQHF
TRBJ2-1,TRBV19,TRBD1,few,TGTGCCAGTAGTGGGACAGGGAAAGGGAATGAGCAGTTCTTC,CASSGTGKGNEQFF
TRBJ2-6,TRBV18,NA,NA,TGTGCCAGCTCAGCCCAGACCTCTGGGGCCAACGTCCTGACTTTC,CASSAQTSGANVLTF
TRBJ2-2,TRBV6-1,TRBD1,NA,TGTGCCAGCACGAGGGACAGGGACACCGGGGAGCTGTTTTTT,CASTRDRDTGELFF